This entry lists 18 T cell receptor beta chains sequenced from one sample in a study of cytomegalovirus exposure and HLA in healthy donors. It was with 60 Vbeta and 13 Jbeta primers that the PCR ran. The assay was immunoSEQ multiplex PCR, and TCRdb's table has in-frame clones only and misses some. The sample includes around 210,000 clones. Material: PBMCs. These receptor sequences come from a woman aged 25 to 39 in good health and CMV-seropositive.

A word on this clone: One end of the junction is discordant with germline, which a read error may explain. The chain has TRBV20-1 and TRBJ1-2; D unresolved. This CDR3 is built from 11 residues. Germline loops: CDR1 DFQATT, CDR2 SNEGSKA (reference sequence). The CDR3: CSAGRTGSHFF. The CDR3 coding sequence is TGCAGTGCTGGGAGGACGGGTTCCCACTTCTTC.

The rearrangement joins TRBV29-1 to TRBJ1-2, with 8 bases that match TRBD1. Unmatched junction bases numbered 13, after V lost 3 bases and J lost 4 bases. Germline values: CDR1 SQVTM, CDR2 ANQGSEA. This CDR3 region has 16 residues. CDR3 loop: CSVDQGQDYSGYGYTF. The CDR3 coding sequence is TGCAGCGTTGACCAGGGACAGGACTACTCCGGCTATGGCTACACCTTC.

The rearrangement joins TRBV6-1 to TRBJ1-2, with D perhaps matching TRBD1 (5 bases). The CDR3 contains 16 residues. With 1 base removed from V and 4 bases from J, the gap between germline ends came to 16 bases. The germline V gene has CDR1 MNHNS and CDR2 SASEGT. The CDR3 DNA reads TGTGCCAGCAGTGAAGGGAGGGACGCAGACGCCTATGGCTACACCTTC. Translated, it gives CASSEGRDADAYGYTF.

For the CDR3, the DNA is TGTGCCAGCAGCTTAGCGGGGGTGGGGACTAGCGGGAGCAACAATGAGCAGTTCTTC. It yields the protein CASSLAGVGTSGSNNEQFF. The V and J genes are TRBV7-2 and TRBJ2-1; 14 positions agree with TRBD2. In germline, CDR1 is SGHTA, CDR2 FQGNSA. The CDR3 totals 19 residues. V lost 0 bases and J lost 5; bases outside the gene matches: 9.

The rearrangement joins TRBV30 to TRBJ2-3; 7 bases fit TRBD2. Germline CDR1 is GTSNPN and CDR2 is SVGIG (reference sequence). Trimming cost V 2 bases and J 1 base; bases outside gene matches: 9. The CDR3 totals 16 residues. This chain's CDR3 is CAWSRTWGGGTDTQYF. The CDR3 coding sequence is TGTGCCTGGAGTCGTACGTGGGGAGGGGGCACAGATACGCAGTATTTT.

The rearrangement joins TRBV25-1 to TRBJ2-7; 9 nucleotides match TRBD2. V gave up 5 bases and J gave up 6 bases; unmatched junction bases: 8. Germline CDR1 MGHDK, CDR2 SYGVNS. The CDR3 has 14 residues. The DNA for the CDR3 is TGTGCCAGCAGTCTAAGCGGGGGGACTTTCGAGCAGTACTTC. Translating it yields CASSLSGGTFEQYF.

The V and J genes are TRBV9 and TRBJ1-1; maybe TRBD1 (5 bases). V was shortened by 5 bases and J by 6 bases, with 8 bases between the two germline ends. Germline V lookup: CDR1 SGDLS, CDR2 YYNGEE. The CDR3 consists of 11 residues. CDR3 loop: CASRAGSEAFF. The CDR3 nucleotides are TGTGCCAGCAGAGCAGGGTCTGAAGCTTTCTTT.

The J gene is TRBJ1-2, the V gene TRBV29-1; 8 bases are a match to TRBD1. In germline, CDR1 is SQVTM, CDR2 ANQGSEA. The CDR3 covers 13 residues. J gave up 8 bases and V 4 bases, and 9 bases lay outside the gene matches. The CDR3 sequence is CSVAILRGRGYTF. CDR3 sequence (DNA): TGCAGCGTTGCTATCCTCAGGGGGCGCGGCTACACCTTC.

V gene TRBV18 combines with J gene TRBJ1-1, with D possibly matching TRBD1 (5 bases). Trimming took 0 bases from V and 6 from J, leaving 14 bases between them. The CDR3 sequence is 15 residues long. Per the germline V gene, CDR1 is KGHSH and CDR2 is LQKENI. CDR3 nucleotide sequence: TGTGCCAGCTCACCACCGGGGAGGGGAAGCGCTGAAGCTTTCTTT. Translated: CASSPPGRGSAEAFF.

The V gene is TRBV6-5, the J gene TRBJ2-7, with a possible D match to TRBD1 (6 bases). The CDR3 runs to 15 residues. Trimming pared 0 bases from V and 2 bases from J, leaving 11 bases between. Germline V gene lookup returns CDR1 MNHEY and CDR2 SVGAGI. The CDR3: CASSYSTGLTYEQYF. CDR3 bases: TGTGCCAGCAGTTACTCGACAGGACTCACCTACGAGCAGTACTTC.

The CDR3 DNA follows: TGTGCCAGCAGTGAATATTATGAAGGGACAGGGACAGTCTATGGCTACACCTTC. Translating it yields CASSEYYEGTGTVYGYTF. This chain uses TRBV25-1 with TRBJ1-2; 9 bases align to TRBD1. There are 18 residues in the CDR3. V was clipped by 0 bases and J by 4 bases; unmatched bases: 12. Germline assignment: CDR1 MGHDK and CDR2 SYGVNS.

The genes are TRBV14 and TRBJ2-2; D remains unclear. With 1 base removed from V and 4 bases from J, the gap between germline ends came to 7 bases. CDR1 is SGHDN and CDR2 is FVKESK in the germline V gene. The CDR3 has 14 amino acids. The chain's CDR3 is CASSQAQFTGELFF. CDR3 bases: TGTGCCAGCAGCCAAGCACAGTTCACCGGGGAGCTGTTTTTT.

V is TRBV10-1 and J is TRBJ2-1, with 13 bases fitting TRBD2. The CDR3 length is 16 residues. V was clipped by 1 base and J by 8 bases; unmatched bases: 5. Germline CDR1 WNHNN, CDR2 SYGVQD (reference sequence). CDR3 amino acids: CASSEFGTSGTYEQFF. The CDR3 coding sequence is TGCGCCAGCAGTGAGTTCGGGACTAGCGGGACCTATGAGCAGTTCTTC.

The chain carries TRBV7-2 and TRBJ1-1, with 9 bases identical to TRBD1. Germline values: CDR1 SGHTA, CDR2 FQGNSA. V was clipped by 3 bases and J by 4 bases; unmatched bases: 0. CDR3 length equals 13 residues. Here the CDR3 reads CASSLGQGTEAFF. The CDR3 DNA reads TGTGCCAGCAGCTTGGGACAGGGCACTGAAGCTTTCTTT. Supplemented by reference TRBV7-2 and TRBJ1-1, the full variable domain reads GAGVSQSPSNKVTEKGKDVELRCDPISGHTALYWYRQSLGQGLEFLIYFQGNSAPDKSGLPSDRFSAERTGGSVSTLTIQRTQQEDSAVYLCASSLGQGTEAFFGQGTRLTVV.

The V and J genes are TRBV13 and TRBJ2-3; TRBD2 might be the D (6 bases). Germline-derived CDR1 and CDR2 are PRHDT and FYEKMQ (reference sequence). Trimming stripped 1 base from V and 2 bases from J, with 16 bases between. The length of the CDR3 is 17 residues. CDR3 sequence reads: CASSLAGGPLNTDTQYF. Here the CDR3 DNA reads TGTGCCAGCAGCTTAGCCGGGGGTCCTCTTAACACAGATACGCAGTATTTT.

The J gene is TRBJ1-5, the V gene TRBV6-1; D unresolved. Germline-derived CDR1 and CDR2 are MNHNS and SASEGT. The CDR3 spans 15 residues. Trimming removed 2 bases at V and 2 bases at J, with 10 bases between. The chain's CDR3 is CASSEPTYGNQPQHF. The CDR3 DNA is TGTGCCAGCAGTGAACCCACCTACGGCAATCAGCCCCAGCATTTT.

This sequence joins TRBV7-9 and TRBJ2-7, with D possibly TRBD1 on 7 matching bases. Germline CDR1 and CDR2: SEHNR and FQNEAQ (reference sequence). V was pared by 6 bases and J by 7 bases, with 19 bases between. CDR3 size: 14 residues. This CDR3 is CASRTSTGVGEQYF. The DNA of the CDR3 is TGTGCCAGCAGGACTAGTACAGGGGTTGGGGAGCAGTACTTC.

This sequence joins TRBV5-1 and TRBJ1-3; D unclear. The CDR3 runs to 16 residues. The V gene lost 5 bases and the J gene lost 1 base, with 16 bases spanning the gap. Germline V CDR1 and CDR2: SGHRS, YFSETQ. CDR3 sequence reads: CASRKTGQTSGNTIYF. In DNA form, the CDR3 reads TGCGCCAGCAGGAAGACTGGCCAAACATCTGGAAACACCATATATTTT.